Below, 22 T cell receptor beta chains from the same sample are listed, as sequenced in a study of cytomegalovirus exposure and HLA in healthy donors. The study ran its PCR with 60 Vbeta and 13 Jbeta primers. The method was immunoSEQ multiplex PCR; TCRdb's version includes in-frame clones alone and lacks a portion of them. Recorded for this sample: over 100,000 clones. Sequencing input: PBMCs. These receptors were obtained from a young man in good health and CMV-seronegative.

The V gene is TRBV10-3, the J gene TRBJ2-7, with 8 bases matching TRBD1. Germline assignment: CDR1 ENHRY and CDR2 SYGVKD. V dropped 2 bases and J dropped 7; count of bases not matched to a gene: 10. The CDR3 runs 15 residues. The CDR3 loop reads CAISEGDRPHGEQYF. Here the CDR3 DNA reads TGTGCCATCAGTGAGGGGGACAGGCCTCATGGGGAGCAGTACTTC.

The rearrangement links TRBV7-2 to TRBJ2-2; D is possibly TRBD1 (5 bases). The CDR3 has 13 amino acids. V was shortened by 6 bases and J by 7 bases, with 12 bases between the two germline ends. Germline assignment: CDR1 SGHTA and CDR2 FQGNSA. For the CDR3, the DNA is TGTGCCAGCAGATACCAGGGCTACGGGGAGCTGTTTTTT. Translated: CASRYQGYGELFF.

The V call is TRBV15, the J call TRBJ2-3; 8 nucleotides agree with TRBD1. This CDR3 is built from 15 residues. Per the germline V gene, CDR1 is LNHNV and CDR2 is YYDKDF (reference sequence). The J segment lost 4 bases and the V segment lost 2 bases, leaving 5 bases of the junction unmatched. CDR3 nucleotides: TGTGCCACCAGCAGACCGGGACAGGCTTCAGATACGCAGTATTTT. It specifies CATSRPGQASDTQYF.

The chain links TRBV6-6 to TRBJ1-1, with D possibly being TRBD1 (5 bases). CDR1 is MNHNY and CDR2 is SVGAGI in the germline V gene (reference sequence). Trimming stripped 6 bases from V and 4 bases from J, with 15 bases between. The CDR3 is 14 residues long. The CDR3 region is CASRIRDSRTEAFF. CDR3 nucleotide sequence: TGTGCCAGCAGAATACGGGACTCCCGCACTGAAGCTTTCTTT.

The V gene is TRBV7-2, the J gene TRBJ2-1, with D perhaps TRBD2 (6 bases). Trimming removed 0 bases at V and 1 base at J, with 7 bases between. There are 15 residues in the CDR3. The germline V gene encodes CDR1 SGHTA and CDR2 FQGNSA. The CDR3 coding sequence is TGTGCCAGCAGCTTAGCCGGGACTTCCTACAATGAGCAGTTCTTC. Its protein product is CASSLAGTSYNEQFF.

CDR3 DNA: TGTGCCAGCAGTGAACGCGGCCGCTTTGAGCTGTTTTTT. It codes for CASSERGRFELFF. The chain uses TRBV2 and TRBJ2-2, with D unresolved. Trimming took off 2 bases at V and 11 bases at J, with 12 bases between the two ends. Germline loops: CDR1 SNHLY, CDR2 FYNNEI. CDR3 length equals 13 residues.

This chain joins TRBV7-8 and TRBJ2-5, with 9 bases identical to TRBD2. The DNA matches TRBJ2-7 better at its end, which makes the J call doubtful. CDR1 and CDR2 from the germline V gene are SGHVS and FQNEAQ. This CDR3 has 13 amino acids. The CDR3 nucleotides read TGTGCCAGCAGCTTTCAGCGGGGGGCCGAGCAGTACTTC. Protein product: CASSFQRGAEQYF.

The genes are TRBV7-2 and TRBJ2-1, with unresolved D. CDR1 SGHTA and CDR2 FQGNSA come from the germline V gene. CDR3 length equals 12 residues. Trimming left V 5 bases short and J 5 bases short, with 7 bases between. CDR3 in amino acids: CASSPRDNEQFF. In DNA, the CDR3 is TGTGCCAGCAGCCCGAGAGACAATGAGCAGTTCTTC.

The rearrangement links TRBV4-1 to TRBJ1-1; no clear D gene. V was clipped by 4 bases and J by 0 bases, with 21 bases between them. Germline V lookup: CDR1 MGHRA, CDR2 YSYEKL. CDR3 size: 18 residues. The CDR3 spells CASSPPPGESSMNTEAFF. CDR3 sequence (DNA): TGCGCCAGCAGCCCGCCCCCCGGAGAGTCTTCCATGAACACTGAAGCTTTCTTT.

Here the CDR3 reads CASSGGGTGRELFF. CDR3 bases: TGTGCCAGCAGTGGGGGGGGTACAGGGCGGGAGCTGTTTTTT. The chain employs TRBV2 and TRBJ2-2, with D maybe TRBD2 (7 bases). With 4 bases removed from V and 9 bases from J, the gap between germline ends came to 15 bases. CDR1 is SNHLY and CDR2 is FYNNEI in the germline V gene. This CDR3 has 14 amino acids.

V is TRBV11-2 and J is TRBJ2-7, with TRBD1 as a possible D gene (5 bases). The CDR3 loop spans 15 amino acids. The germline CDR1 and CDR2 sequences are SGHAT and FQNNGV. Deletions cut 1 base from V and 5 bases from J, with 15 bases between. CDR3 nucleotide sequence: TGTGCCAGCAGCTTAGGGACATCCCAGACCCACGAGCAGTACTTC. Residues: CASSLGTSQTHEQYF.

This rearrangement joins TRBV11-2 to TRBJ2-5, with D maybe TRBD2 (5 bases). This CDR3 has 14 residues. CDR1 and CDR2 (germline): SGHAT, FQNNGV. The germline V and J ends were trimmed by 0 bases and 2 bases, with 7 bases remaining between them. Written as DNA, the CDR3 is TGTGCCAGCAGCTTAGATGAGCGGCAAGAGACCCAGTACTTC. It specifies CASSLDERQETQYF.

This chain uses TRBV11-2 with TRBJ2-7, with 8 bases identical to TRBD2. Germline CDR1 is SGHAT and CDR2 is FQNNGV. The CDR3 runs 15 residues. V lost 2 bases to trimming and J lost 2 bases; unmatched junction nucleotides: 5. The CDR3 here is CASSLLSGGAYEQYF. CDR3 in DNA: TGTGCCAGCAGCTTATTAAGCGGGGGTGCCTACGAGCAGTACTTC.

This chain joins TRBV6-6 and TRBJ1-2, with D possibly being TRBD1 (5 bases). The length of the CDR3 is 16 residues. V lost 7 bases to trimming and J lost 4 bases, with 22 bases between them. Germline V gene sequence: CDR1 MNHNY, CDR2 SVGAGI (reference sequence). This chain's CDR3 is CASNQRVQGVSYGYTF. The CDR3 DNA follows: TGTGCCAGCAATCAAAGGGTCCAAGGGGTTAGCTATGGCTACACCTTC.

CDR3 loop: CSVRNGLDTQYF. The CDR3 DNA sequence: TGCAGCGTTAGAAACGGTTTAGATACGCAGTATTTT. The rearrangement joins TRBV29-1 to TRBJ2-3; no clear D gene. V shed 5 bases and J shed 5 bases, with 11 bases lying between them. The CDR3 totals 12 residues. CDR1 is SQVTM, CDR2 ANQGSEA, per germline.

This chain uses TRBV6-6 with TRBJ1-5, with TRBD1 matching over 11 bases. Germline CDR1 is MNHNY and CDR2 is SVGAGI (reference sequence). CDR3 length equals 14 residues. J was trimmed by 5 bases and V by 5 bases; bases with no gene match: 2. The CDR3, as DNA: TGTGCCAGCAGTCTGGACAGGGGGCATCAGCCCCAGCATTTT. Translation: CASSLDRGHQPQHF.

V gene TRBV5-1 combines with J gene TRBJ1-6; tentatively, D is TRBD1 (6 bases). Germline lookup yields CDR1 SGHRS and CDR2 YFSETQ. CDR3 size: 15 residues. V was pared by 0 bases and J by 7 bases, with 11 bases between. The CDR3 reads CASSLEQGNNSPLHF. The DNA for the CDR3 is TGCGCCAGCAGCTTGGAACAGGGTAACAATTCACCCCTCCACTTT.

The J gene is TRBJ2-3, the V gene TRBV7-3, with D unclear. The CDR3 consists of 14 residues. Germline CDR1 is SGHTA and CDR2 is FQGTGA. Deletions cut 5 bases from V and 6 bases from J, with 15 bases between. CDR3 DNA sequence: TGTGCCAGCAGCACCTCAGGTGTATCGGATACGCAGTATTTT. Its translation is CASSTSGVSDTQYF.

The chain uses TRBV14 and TRBJ1-1, with 9 bases lining up with TRBD1. Germline CDR1 is SGHDN and CDR2 is FVKESK. The CDR3 is 15 amino acids. V shed 4 bases, J shed 10 bases, and the junction held 13 bases outside the gene matches. The CDR3 DNA follows: TGTGCCAGCAGCCCCTTACCGGGACAGGGATTTGTAGCTTTCTTT. The encoded protein is CASSPLPGQGFVAFF.

The J gene is TRBJ2-5, the V gene TRBV6-9, with 9 nucleotides matching TRBD2. Germline V gene data show CDR1 as MNHGY and CDR2 as SVAAGI. The junction had 15 bases not matched to a gene; V was cut back by 5 bases and J by 2 bases. The CDR3 sequence is 18 residues long. The CDR3 bases are TGTGCCAGCAGTCGCGAGTGGCTAGCGGGGACCGATCAAGAGACCCAGTACTTC. This encodes CASSREWLAGTDQETQYF.

The chain carries TRBV25-1 and TRBJ2-3, with 9 bases identical to TRBD2. Unmatched junction bases numbered 9, after V lost 10 bases and J lost 1 base. Germline values: CDR1 MGHDK, CDR2 SYGVNS. The CDR3 has 15 residues. CDR3: CATMKLAGGTDTQYF. The CDR3 bases are TGTGCCACCATGAAGTTAGCGGGGGGCACAGATACGCAGTATTTT.

CDR3 region: CASLQGADGEQFF. Written as DNA, the CDR3 is TGTGCCAGCCTCCAGGGGGCCGACGGTGAGCAGTTCTTC. The chain is built from TRBV7-9 and TRBJ2-1; 8 bases match TRBD1. Germline loops: CDR1 SEHNR, CDR2 FQNEAQ (reference sequence). The V gene end was trimmed by 8 bases and the J gene end by 9 bases; junction bases not matched to a gene: 9. This CDR3 has 13 amino acids.